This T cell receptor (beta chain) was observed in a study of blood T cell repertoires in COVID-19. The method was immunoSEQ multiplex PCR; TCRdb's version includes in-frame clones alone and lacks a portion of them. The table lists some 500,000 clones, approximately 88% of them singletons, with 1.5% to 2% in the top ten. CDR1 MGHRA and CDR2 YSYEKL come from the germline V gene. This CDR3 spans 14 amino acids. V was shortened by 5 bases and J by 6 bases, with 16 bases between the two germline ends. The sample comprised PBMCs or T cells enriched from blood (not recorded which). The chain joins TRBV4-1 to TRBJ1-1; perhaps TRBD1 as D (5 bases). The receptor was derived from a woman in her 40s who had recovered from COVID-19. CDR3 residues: CASSLVGGPPEAFF. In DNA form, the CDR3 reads TGCGCCAGCAGCTTGGTGGGGGGACCTCCTGAAGCTTTCTTT.